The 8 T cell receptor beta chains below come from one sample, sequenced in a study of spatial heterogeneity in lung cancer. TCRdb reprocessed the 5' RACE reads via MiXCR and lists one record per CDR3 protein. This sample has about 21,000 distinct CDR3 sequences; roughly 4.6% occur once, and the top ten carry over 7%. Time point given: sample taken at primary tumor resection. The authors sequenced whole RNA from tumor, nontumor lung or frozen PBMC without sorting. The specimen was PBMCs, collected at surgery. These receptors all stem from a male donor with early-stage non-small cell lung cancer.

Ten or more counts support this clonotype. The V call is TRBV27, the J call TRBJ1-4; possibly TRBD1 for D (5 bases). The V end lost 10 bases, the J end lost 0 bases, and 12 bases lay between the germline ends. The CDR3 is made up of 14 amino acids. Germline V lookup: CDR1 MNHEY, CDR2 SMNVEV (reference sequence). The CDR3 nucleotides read TGTGCCACCCCCAGCAGGGCAACTAATGAAAAACTGTTTTTT. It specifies CATPSRATNEKLFF.

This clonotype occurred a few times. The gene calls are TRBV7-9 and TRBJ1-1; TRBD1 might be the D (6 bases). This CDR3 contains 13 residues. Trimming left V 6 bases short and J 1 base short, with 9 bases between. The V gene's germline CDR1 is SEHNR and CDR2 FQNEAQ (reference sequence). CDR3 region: CASSATGNTEAFF. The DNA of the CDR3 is TGTGCCAGCAGTGCGACAGGGAACACTGAAGCTTTCTTT.

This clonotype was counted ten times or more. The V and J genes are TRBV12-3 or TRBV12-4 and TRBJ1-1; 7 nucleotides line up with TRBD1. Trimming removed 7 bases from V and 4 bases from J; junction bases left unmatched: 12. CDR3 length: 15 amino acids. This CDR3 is CASTEFLGGGTEAFF. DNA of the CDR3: TGTGCCAGCACCGAGTTTCTAGGGGGCGGCACTGAAGCTTTCTTT.

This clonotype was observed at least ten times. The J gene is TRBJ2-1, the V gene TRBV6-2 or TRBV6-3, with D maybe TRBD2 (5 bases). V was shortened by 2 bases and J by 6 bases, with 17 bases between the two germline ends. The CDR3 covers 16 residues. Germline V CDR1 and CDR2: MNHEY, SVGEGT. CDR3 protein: CASSYASDRLANEQFF. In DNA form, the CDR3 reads TGTGCCAGCAGTTACGCTAGTGACCGGCTAGCCAATGAGCAGTTCTTC.

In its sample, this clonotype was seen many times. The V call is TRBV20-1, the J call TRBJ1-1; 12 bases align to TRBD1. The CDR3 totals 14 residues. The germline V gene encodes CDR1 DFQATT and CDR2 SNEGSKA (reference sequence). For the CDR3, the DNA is TGCGCTCCGGGACAGGGGGCGCGGGGCACTGAAGCTTTCTTT. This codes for CAPGQGARGTEAFF.

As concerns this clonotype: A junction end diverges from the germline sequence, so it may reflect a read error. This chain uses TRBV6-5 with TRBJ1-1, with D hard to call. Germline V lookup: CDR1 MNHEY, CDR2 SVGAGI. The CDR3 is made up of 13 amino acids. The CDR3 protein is CASSYGVNTEALF. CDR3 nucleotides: TGTGCCAGCAGTTACGGGGTGAACACTGAAGCTCTCTTT.

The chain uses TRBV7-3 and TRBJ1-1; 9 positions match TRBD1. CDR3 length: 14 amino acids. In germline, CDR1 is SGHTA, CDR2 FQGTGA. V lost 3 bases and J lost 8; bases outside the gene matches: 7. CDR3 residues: CASSFRTGGGEAFF. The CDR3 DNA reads TGTGCCAGCAGCTTCCGAACAGGGGGCGGGGAAGCTTTCTTT.

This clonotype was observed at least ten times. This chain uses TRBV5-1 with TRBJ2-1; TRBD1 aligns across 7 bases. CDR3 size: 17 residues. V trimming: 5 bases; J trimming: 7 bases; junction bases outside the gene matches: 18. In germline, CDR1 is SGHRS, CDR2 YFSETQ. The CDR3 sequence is CASSRGLRVVADNEQFF. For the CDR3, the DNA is TGCGCCAGCAGTAGGGGGCTACGGGTGGTAGCTGATAATGAGCAGTTCTTC.